These T cell receptor beta chains were read from a single sample in a study of T cell responses to AZD1222 COVID-19 vaccine. Clones were sequenced by immunoSEQ multiplex PCR, and TCRdb holds only the in-frame ones, with some missing. In the table there are 150,000 to 200,000 clones, 92% of which are singletons. Sequencing used peripheral blood, obtained 28 days after the second AZD1222 dose. The source is an adult who received the AZD1222 COVID-19 vaccine. The CDR3 runs from the conserved cysteine through the conserved F or W. D genes are given only for firm matches. Not every row has a clone size; where given, it reads once, few, many or a size class.

V	size	D	J	CDR3	DNA
TRBV4-2	NA	TRBD1	TRBJ1-1	CASSQERQGREAFF	TGTGCCAGCAGCCAAGAAAGACAGGGACGCGAAGCTTTCTTT
TRBV7-2	NA	TRBD1	TRBJ1-6	CASSRAGQNSPLHF	TGTGCCAGCAGCCGCGCGGGACAGAATTCACCCCTCCACTTT
TRBV10-3	NA	NA	TRBJ1-2	CAISESLRPLYGYTF	TGTGCCATCAGTGAGTCCCTCAGGCCACTGTATGGCTACACCTTC
TRBV5-5	NA	NA	TRBJ1-1	CASSFEENTEAFF	TGTGCCAGCAGCTTTGAAGAGAACACTGAAGCTTTCTTT
TRBV5-6	NA	TRBD1	TRBJ1-4	CASSGGTGGNEKLFF	TGTGCCAGCAGCGGCGGGACAGGGGGGAATGAAAAACTGTTTTTT
TRBV7-3	NA	NA	TRBJ2-1	CASGNRNEQFF	TGTGCCAGCGGTAACCGCAATGAGCAGTTCTTC
TRBV10-3	NA	NA	TRBJ1-2	CAISESGGTDYGYTF	TGTGCCATCAGTGAGTCGGGGGGAACGGACTATGGCTACACCTTC
TRBV9	NA	NA	TRBJ1-2	CASSVQGGPNYGYTF	TGTGCCAGCAGCGTACAGGGAGGACCTAACTATGGCTACACCTTC
TRBV20-1	NA	NA	TRBJ1-5	CSASSGGNQPQHF	TGCAGTGCTAGTTCAGGAGGAAATCAGCCCCAGCATTTT
TRBV18	NA	TRBD2	TRBJ2-1	CASSPEAGGNFDEQFF	TGTGCCAGCTCACCAGAAGCGGGGGGGAATTTCGATGAGCAGTTCTTC
TRBV28	NA	NA	TRBJ1-2	CASFTGEAVWDGYTF	TGTGCCAGTTTTACAGGAGAGGCGGTTTGGGATGGCTACACCTTC
TRBV5-1	NA	NA	TRBJ2-1	CASSLGSSYNEQFF	TGCGCCAGCAGCTTGGGCAGCTCCTACAATGAGCAGTTCTTC
TRBV29-1	NA	NA	TRBJ1-1	CSVGTQWVEAFF	TGCAGCGTTGGGACCCAGTGGGTTGAAGCTTTCTTT
TRBV5-8	NA	NA	TRBJ1-2	CASSFGRNRDYTF	TGTGCCAGCAGCTTCGGACGGAATCGGGACTACACCTTC
TRBV10-3	NA	NA	TRBJ2-1	CAITGQPGSEQFF	TGTGCCATCACCGGACAGCCCGGGAGTGAGCAGTTCTTC
TRBV12-3/TRBV12-4	NA	TRBD1	TRBJ1-1	CASSKTGGTEAFF	TGTGCCAGCAGCAAGACAGGGGGCACTGAAGCTTTCTTT
TRBV5-4	few	NA	TRBJ1-1	CASSSGRYEAFF	TGTGCCAGCAGCTCGGGACGATATGAAGCTTTCTTT
TRBV4-1	NA	TRBD1	TRBJ1-5	CASSDGTGAYQPQHF	TGCGCCAGCAGCGACGGGACAGGGGCATATCAGCCCCAGCATTTT
TRBV5-4	NA	NA	TRBJ1-2	CASSVGPRDPHRGYTF	TGTGCCAGCAGCGTGGGACCGAGGGACCCCCACAGGGGCTACACCTTC
TRBV3-1/TRBV3-2	NA	TRBD2	TRBJ2-1	CASSQDLSSGAPYNEQFF	TGTGCCAGCAGCCAAGATCTTTCTAGCGGGGCCCCCTACAATGAGCAGTTCTTC
TRBV30	NA	NA	TRBJ1-3	CAWARDGGNTIYF	TGTGCCTGGGCCAGGGACGGCGGAAACACCATATATTTT
TRBV4-1	NA	NA	TRBJ2-7	CASSQEVQAYYEQYF	TGCGCCAGCAGCCAAGAGGTACAGGCATACTACGAGCAGTACTTC
TRBV7-2	NA	NA	TRBJ1-5	CASSLVPGGNQPQHF	TGTGCCAGCAGCTTAGTGCCCGGGGGAAATCAGCCCCAGCATTTT
TRBV11-2	NA	NA	TRBJ1-5	CASSLLLGSNQPQHF	TGTGCCAGCAGCTTACTTCTGGGGAGCAATCAGCCCCAGCATTTT
TRBV7-8	NA	NA	TRBJ2-7	CASSRLSRGNEQYF	TGTGCCAGCAGCCGACTCAGCAGGGGAAACGAGCAGTACTTC
TRBV7-9	few	NA	TRBJ1-6	CASSFGGRNSPLHF	TGTGCCAGCAGCTTCGGGGGGAGGAATTCACCCCTCCACTTT
TRBV19	NA	NA	TRBJ2-4	CASARGGGQLGNIQYF	TGTGCCAGTGCCAGGGGTGGGGGTCAATTAGGAAACATTCAGTACTTC
TRBV4-2	NA	NA	TRBJ1-5	CASSQDWAVGQPQHF	TGTGCCAGCAGCCAAGATTGGGCAGTGGGTCAGCCCCAGCATTTT
TRBV25-1	NA	TRBD2	TRBJ2-3	CASSGTSGVGTQYF	TGTGCCAGCAGTGGGACTAGCGGGGTGGGTACGCAGTATTTT
TRBV5-4	NA	TRBD2	TRBJ2-3	CASSLWVAGGPSDTQYF	TGTGCCAGCAGCTTGTGGGTAGCGGGGGGCCCCTCGGATACGCAGTATTTT
TRBV9	NA	NA	TRBJ2-7	CASSKHSSPVQKNEQYF	TGTGCCAGCAGCAAACATTCCAGTCCGGTCCAGAAGAACGAGCAGTACTTC
TRBV11-2	NA	TRBD2	TRBJ2-1	CASSPERGYNEQFF	TGTGCCAGCAGCCCTGAGCGGGGGTACAATGAGCAGTTCTTC
TRBV9	NA	NA	TRBJ2-2	CASSVVPHLDTGELFF	TGTGCCAGCAGCGTAGTTCCCCATCTGGACACCGGGGAGCTGTTTTTT
TRBV18	NA	TRBD2	TRBJ2-3	CASSPSNRLAGSTDTQYF	TGTGCCAGCTCTCCAAGTAACCGACTAGCGGGGTCCACAGATACGCAGTATTTT
TRBV19	NA	NA	TRBJ2-7	CASSISDRAAYEQYF	TGTGCCAGTAGTATTTCCGATAGGGCGGCCTACGAGCAGTACTTC
TRBV7-8	NA	NA	TRBJ2-3	CASRPGVTDTQYF	TGTGCCAGCAGGCCGGGAGTCACAGATACGCAGTATTTT
TRBV12-3/TRBV12-4	NA	TRBD1	TRBJ2-7	CASSQKTGFEQYF	TGTGCCAGCAGTCAGAAGACAGGGTTTGAGCAGTACTTC
TRBV18	NA	NA	TRBJ1-2	CASSPTSGRGYTF	TGTGCCAGCTCACCCACTTCAGGGCGCGGCTACACCTTC
TRBV19	NA	NA	TRBJ1-5	CASSILRQPQHF	TGTGCCAGTAGTATCCTCCGCCAGCCCCAGCATTTT
TRBV27	NA	NA	TRBJ2-5	CASSLAFYQETQYF	TGTGCCAGCAGTTTAGCGTTTTACCAAGAGACCCAGTACTTC
TRBV19	NA	TRBD1	TRBJ2-7	CASSRSTGAIDPYEQYF	TGTGCCAGTAGTAGAAGCACAGGGGCCATAGACCCCTACGAGCAGTACTTC
TRBV5-6	NA	TRBD1	TRBJ2-7	CASSLGTVYEQYF	TGTGCCAGCAGCTTAGGGACAGTCTACGAGCAGTACTTC
TRBV3-1/TRBV3-2	NA	TRBD2	TRBJ2-3	CASSQDASGVGTDTQYF	TGTGCCAGCAGCCAAGACGCTAGCGGGGTGGGCACAGATACGCAGTATTTT
TRBV12-3/TRBV12-4	NA	NA	TRBJ1-2	CASSLRQVDGYTF	TGTGCCAGCAGTTTACGGCAGGTCGATGGCTACACCTTC
TRBV19	NA	NA	TRBJ1-2	CASSAAATNYGYTF	TGTGCCAGTAGTGCGGCAGCTACGAACTATGGCTACACCTTC
TRBV19	NA	NA	TRBJ2-2	CASSRPGRRTGELFF	TGTGCCAGTAGTAGGCCAGGAAGGCGGACCGGGGAGCTGTTTTTT
TRBV7-9	NA	NA	TRBJ2-7	CASSPLAPYEQYF	TGTGCCAGCAGCCCGCTCGCCCCCTACGAGCAGTACTTC
TRBV11-2	NA	TRBD1	TRBJ1-5	CASSLGTGYNQPQHF	TGTGCCAGCAGCTTAGGGACAGGGTACAATCAGCCCCAGCATTTT
TRBV6-6	NA	TRBD1	TRBJ1-4	CASSPQGAAEKLFF	TGTGCCAGCAGTCCTCAGGGGGCGGCTGAAAAACTGTTTTTT
TRBV20-1	NA	NA	TRBJ1-2	CSAAETYGYTF	TGCAGTGCTGCCGAAACCTATGGCTACACCTTC
TRBV4-2	few	TRBD1	TRBJ1-1	CASSPGQGGKAEAFF	TGTGCCAGCAGCCCTGGACAGGGGGGAAAGGCTGAAGCTTTCTTT
TRBV6-5	once	NA	TRBJ2-5	CASRGEMYQETQYF	TGTGCCAGCAGGGGGGAGATGTACCAAGAGACCCAGTACTTC
TRBV2	NA	NA	TRBJ1-2	CASRKQGTYGYTF	TGTGCCAGCAGAAAACAGGGTACCTATGGCTACACCTTC
TRBV11-3	once	NA	TRBJ1-1	CASSQGPAGTEAFF	TGTGCCAGCAGCCAAGGGCCGGCGGGCACTGAAGCTTTCTTT
TRBV21-1	NA	NA	TRBJ2-3	CASSRALGGIAGGSTDTQYF	TGTGCCAGCAGCCGGGCCCTAGGTGGAATAGCGGGGGGATCCACAGATACGCAGTATTTT
TRBV7-9	once	TRBD1	TRBJ1-1	CASSLLDRAPEAFF	TGTGCCAGCAGCTTACTAGACAGGGCTCCTGAAGCTTTCTTT
TRBV12-3/TRBV12-4	few	NA	TRBJ1-1	CASSGHYEAFF	TGTGCCAGCAGCGGACACTATGAAGCTTTCTTT
TRBV5-1	NA	TRBD2	TRBJ2-3	CASSFRSGGAADTQYF	TGCGCCAGCAGCTTTAGGAGCGGGGGGGCCGCAGATACGCAGTATTTT
TRBV27	many	NA	TRBJ1-6	CASSFGVYNSPLHF	TGTGCCAGCAGTTTCGGGGTTTATAATTCACCCCTCCACTTT
TRBV7-2	NA	NA	TRBJ2-5	CASSLGSPSIWETQYF	TGTGCCAGCAGCTTAGGCAGTCCCTCCATCTGGGAGACCCAGTACTTC